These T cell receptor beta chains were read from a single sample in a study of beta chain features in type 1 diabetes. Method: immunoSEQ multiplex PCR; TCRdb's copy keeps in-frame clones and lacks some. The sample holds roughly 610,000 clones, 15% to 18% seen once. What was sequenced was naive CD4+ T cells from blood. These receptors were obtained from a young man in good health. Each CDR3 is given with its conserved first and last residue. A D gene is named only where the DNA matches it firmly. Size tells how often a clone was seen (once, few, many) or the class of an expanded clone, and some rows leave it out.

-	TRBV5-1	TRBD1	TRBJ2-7	TGCGCCAGCGCCCCCGGGACAGGTTTCTACGAGCAGTACTTC	CASAPGTGFYEQYF
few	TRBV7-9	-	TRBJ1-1	TGTGCCAGCAGAGGAGCAGGGACTGAAGCTTTCTTT	CASRGAGTEAFF
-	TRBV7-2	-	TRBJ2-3	TGTGCCAGCAGCTTAGGTAGCGTTCCAGATACGCAGTATTTT	CASSLGSVPDTQYF
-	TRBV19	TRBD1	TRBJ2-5	TGTGCCAGTAGTGCCCGGGACAGGGGGTACCAAGAGACCCAGTACTTC	CASSARDRGYQETQYF
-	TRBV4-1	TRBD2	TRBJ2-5	TGCGCCAGCAGCACCCGGACTAGCGCGGCGGGGGAGACCCAGTACTTC	CASSTRTSAAGETQYF
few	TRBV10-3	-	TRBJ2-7	TGTGCCATCACAGGGACTGCGGATAGCGAGCAGTACTTC	CAITGTADSEQYF
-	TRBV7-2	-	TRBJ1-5	TGTGCCAGCAGCCCGACGGGTAGCAATCAGCCCCAGCATTTT	CASSPTGSNQPQHF
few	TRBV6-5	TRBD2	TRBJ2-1	TGTGCCAGCATGGCCAGCGGGAGAATATATGAGCAGTTCTTC	CASMASGRIYEQFF
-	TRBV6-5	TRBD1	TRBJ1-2	TGTGCCAGCAGTTACAAGGCAGGGGGCTTCTATGGCTACACCTTC	CASSYKAGGFYGYTF
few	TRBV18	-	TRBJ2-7	TGTGCCAGCTCACCACTGGGGGCTTCAAGTAACGAGCAGTACTTC	CASSPLGASSNEQYF
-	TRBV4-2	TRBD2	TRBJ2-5	TGTGCCAGCAGCCAAGCTCCGACTAGCGGGAGGGAAGAGACCCAGTACTTC	CASSQAPTSGREETQYF
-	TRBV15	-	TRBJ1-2	TGTGCCACCAGCAGAGATGCTCAGGGTGGCGTTGGCTACACCTTC	CATSRDAQGGVGYTF
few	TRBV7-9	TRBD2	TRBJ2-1	TGTGCCAGCAGCTTACGGGGGGTAGAACCAGATAAAGAGTTCTTC	CASSLRGVEPDKEFF
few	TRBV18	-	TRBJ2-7	TGTGCCAGCTCACCCTCTCTGGGGGACGAGCAGTACTTC	CASSPSLGDEQYF
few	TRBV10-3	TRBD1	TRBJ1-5	TGTGCCATCAGTGAGGCACTAACAGGGGATCAGCCCCAGCATTTT	CAISEALTGDQPQHF
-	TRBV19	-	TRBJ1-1	TGTGCCAGCTGTGAGGCGACTGAAGCTTTCTTT	CASCEATEAFF
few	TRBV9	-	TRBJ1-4	TGTGCCAGCAGCGTAGGCTCGGATGAAAAACTGTTTTTT	CASSVGSDEKLFF
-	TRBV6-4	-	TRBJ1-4	TGTGCCAGCAGTGACCGCCCTAATGAAAAACTGTTTTTT	CASSDRPNEKLFF
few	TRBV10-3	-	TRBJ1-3	TGTGCCATCAGCAAGGAGAGGGCTATCGCTGGAAACACCATATATTTT	CAISKERAIAGNTIYF
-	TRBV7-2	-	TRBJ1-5	TGTGCCAGCAGCCTCGGAGGATTTAGCAATCAGCCCCAGCATTTT	CASSLGGFSNQPQHF
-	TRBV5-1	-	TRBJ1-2	TGCGCCAGCAGCCAAAATTTACTCCAGAGCTATGGCTACACCTTC	CASSQNLLQSYGYTF
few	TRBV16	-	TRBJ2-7	TGTGCCAGCAGCCCCCGGGACGGCCCCTACGAGCGGTACTTC	CASSPRDGPYERYF
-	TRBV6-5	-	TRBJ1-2	TGTGCCAGCAGTTACTCTGGGCAGATCTATGGCTACACCTTC	CASSYSGQIYGYTF
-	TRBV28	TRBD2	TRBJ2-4	TGTGCCAGCAGTTTAAGGAAGATCGGACTAGCGGGGCTAGCCAAAAACATTCAGTACTTC	CASSLRKIGLAGLAKNIQYF
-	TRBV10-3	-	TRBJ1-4	TGTGCCATCAGGGAGAGGGTAGAGGAAAAACTGTTTTTT	CAIRERVEEKLFF
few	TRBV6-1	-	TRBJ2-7	TGTGCCAGCAGTGAAGCACCAGGGGGAGGCTCCTACGAGCAGTACTTC	CASSEAPGGGSYEQYF
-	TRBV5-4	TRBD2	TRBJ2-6	TGTGCCAGCAGCCGGGAGGGGGGCTCTGGGGCCAACGTCCTGACTTTC	CASSREGGSGANVLTF
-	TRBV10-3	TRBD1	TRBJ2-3	TGTGCCATCCGACAGGGTGCAGATACGCAGTATTTT	CAIRQGADTQYF
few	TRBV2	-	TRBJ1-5	TGTGCCAGCAGTGAAGCGCTTCGTGGGTCGCAGCCCCAGCATTTT	CASSEALRGSQPQHF
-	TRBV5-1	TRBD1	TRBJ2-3	TGCGCCAGCAGCTTGGAGACTACAGGGGGAGAGACGCAGTATTTT	CASSLETTGGETQYF
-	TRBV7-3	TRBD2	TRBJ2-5	TGTGCCAGCAGCTATAGCGGGTCCCACCAAGAGACCCAGTACTTC	CASSYSGSHQETQYF
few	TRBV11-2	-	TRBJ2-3	TGTGCCAGCAGTCAAAGGACGAGCACAGATACGCAGTATTTT	CASSQRTSTDTQYF
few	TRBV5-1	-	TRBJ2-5	TGCGCCAGCAGCGGGGGGATTAAAGAGACCCAGTACTTC	CASSGGIKETQYF
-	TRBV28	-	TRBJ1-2	TGTGCCAGCAGTTCCTCTGACAGGTTCTATGGCTACACCTTC	CASSSSDRFYGYTF
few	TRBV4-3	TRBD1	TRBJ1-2	TGCGCCAGCAGCCAAGCCGGGACAGTCGGCTACACCTTC	CASSQAGTVGYTF
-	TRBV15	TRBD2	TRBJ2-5	TGTGCCACCAGCAGAGGACTTCTTAGCGGGGGGTTGAGAGAGACCCAGTACTTC	CATSRGLLSGGLRETQYF
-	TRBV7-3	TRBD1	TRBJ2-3	TGTGCCAGCAGGACAACAGGGGGCACAGATACGCAGTATTTT	CASRTTGGTDTQYF
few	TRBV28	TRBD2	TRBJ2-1	TGTGCCAGCAGCTACGCCCCCTTACTAGCGGGGGGCCCCGCGCCGTTCTTC	CASSYAPLLAGGPAPFF
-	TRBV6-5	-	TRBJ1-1	TGTGCCAGCAGTTACTGGACGGGAGGTGACACTGAAGCTTTCTTT	CASSYWTGGDTEAFF
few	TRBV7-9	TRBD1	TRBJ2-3	TGTGCCAGCAGCTTAGGGACAGGAAAAAACACAGATACGCAGTATTTT	CASSLGTGKNTDTQYF
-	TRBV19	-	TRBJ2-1	TGTGCCAGTACCCTGGCGGGTGGGTACAATGAGCAGTTCTTC	CASTLAGGYNEQFF
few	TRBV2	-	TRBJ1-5	TGTGCCAGCAGTGAGAGTCAGCCCCAGCATTTT	CASSESQPQHF
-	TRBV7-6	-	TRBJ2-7	TGTGCCAGCAGCTTAGTGCCGGGAGCCTACGAGCAGTACTTC	CASSLVPGAYEQYF
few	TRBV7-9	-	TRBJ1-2	TGTGCCAGCAGCTTCGGGGGAATTAACTATGGCTACACCTTC	CASSFGGINYGYTF
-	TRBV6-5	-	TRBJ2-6	TGTGCCAGCAGAACCACAGGCTCTGGGGCCAACGTCCTGACTTTC	CASRTTGSGANVLTF
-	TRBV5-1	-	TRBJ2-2	TGCGCCAGCAGCTTGGGAGGGAACACCGGGGAGCTGTTTTTT	CASSLGGNTGELFF
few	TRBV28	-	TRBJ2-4	TGTGCCAGCAATCAGGGGCGGTTAGCCAAAAACATTCAGTACTTC	CASNQGRLAKNIQYF
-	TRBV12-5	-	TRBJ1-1	TGTGCTAGTGGTTTGACTACAAGCACTGAAGCTTTCTTT	CASGLTTSTEAFF
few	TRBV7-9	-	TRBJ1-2	TGTGCCAGCAGCCTCGAGGTCAGGGAGGCGTATGGCTACACCTTC	CASSLEVREAYGYTF
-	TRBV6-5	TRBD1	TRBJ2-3	TGTGCCAGCAGTTATGACAGGGAAGATACGCAGTATTTT	CASSYDREDTQYF
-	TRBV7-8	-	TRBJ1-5	TGTGCCAGCAGCTTACCGCCACTGGCCCATCAGCCCCAGCATTTT	CASSLPPLAHQPQHF
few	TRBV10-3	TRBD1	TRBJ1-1	TGTGCCATAGATGCGACAGGGGGCAGGACTGAAGCTTTCTTT	CAIDATGGRTEAFF
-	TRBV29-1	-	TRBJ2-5	TGCAGCGTTCAGGTGGGAGGCCCCCAAGAGACCCAGTACTTC	CSVQVGGPQETQYF
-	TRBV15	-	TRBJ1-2	TGTGCCACCAGCGAGGGGGGCGTTAGATATGGCTACACCTTC	CATSEGGVRYGYTF
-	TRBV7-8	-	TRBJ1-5	TGTGCCAGCAGCCTTACCAGGGCCCTCTCTGAGCCCCAGCATTTT	CASSLTRALSEPQHF
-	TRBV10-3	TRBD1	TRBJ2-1	TGTGCCATCAGTGTCGCACAGGGGGTCAGGGGTGAGCAGTTCTTC	CAISVAQGVRGEQFF
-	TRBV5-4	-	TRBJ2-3	TGTGCCAGCCTCCCGTCGGGGAGGACAACAGGCACAGATACGCAGTATTTT	CASLPSGRTTGTDTQYF
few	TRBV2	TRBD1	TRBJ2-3	TGTGCCAGCAGGAGGACAGGGGCCGGCACAGATACGCAGTATTTT	CASRRTGAGTDTQYF
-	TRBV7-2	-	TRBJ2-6	TGTGCCAGCAGCTTACGAGTTTCTGGGGCCAACGTCCTGACTTTC	CASSLRVSGANVLTF